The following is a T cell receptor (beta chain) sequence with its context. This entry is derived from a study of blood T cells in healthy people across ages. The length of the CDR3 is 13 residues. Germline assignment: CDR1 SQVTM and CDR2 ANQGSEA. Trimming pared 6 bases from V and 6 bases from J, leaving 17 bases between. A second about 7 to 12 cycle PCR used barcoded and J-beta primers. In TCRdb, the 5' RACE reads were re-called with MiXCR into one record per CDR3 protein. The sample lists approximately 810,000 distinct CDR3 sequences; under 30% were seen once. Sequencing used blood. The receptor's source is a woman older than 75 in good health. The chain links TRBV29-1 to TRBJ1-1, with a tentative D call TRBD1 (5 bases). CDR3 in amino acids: CSVGGLPIAEAFF. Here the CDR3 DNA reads TGCAGCGTCGGGGGACTGCCGATCGCTGAAGCTTTCTTT.